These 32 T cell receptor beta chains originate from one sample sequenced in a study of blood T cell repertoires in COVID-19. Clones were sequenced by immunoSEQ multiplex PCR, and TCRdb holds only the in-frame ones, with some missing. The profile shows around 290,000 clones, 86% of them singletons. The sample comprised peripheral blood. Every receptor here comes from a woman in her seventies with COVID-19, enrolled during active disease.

The CDR3 sequence: CASSTSANTGELFF. CDR3 bases: TGTGCCAGCAGCACAAGCGCGAACACCGGGGAGCTGTTTTTT. V usage is TRBV7-2 and J usage is TRBJ2-2, with D unclear. The V end lost 5 bases, the J end lost 0 bases, and 7 bases lay between the germline ends. Germline V gives CDR1 SGHTA, CDR2 FQGNSA. This CDR3 region has 14 residues.

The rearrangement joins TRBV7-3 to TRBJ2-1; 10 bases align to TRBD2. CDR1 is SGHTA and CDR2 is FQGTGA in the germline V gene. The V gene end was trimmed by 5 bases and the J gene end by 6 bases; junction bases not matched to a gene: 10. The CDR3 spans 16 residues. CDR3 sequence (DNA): TGTGCCAGCAGCCCTAGGTCAGCGGGGGGGCGCAATGAGCAGTTCTTC. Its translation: CASSPRSAGGRNEQFF.

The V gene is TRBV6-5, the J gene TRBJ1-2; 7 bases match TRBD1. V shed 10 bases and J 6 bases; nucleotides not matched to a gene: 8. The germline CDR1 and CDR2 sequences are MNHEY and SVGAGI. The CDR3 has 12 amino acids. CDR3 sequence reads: CATAEGANGYTF. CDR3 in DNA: TGTGCCACCGCGGAGGGGGCAAATGGCTACACCTTC.

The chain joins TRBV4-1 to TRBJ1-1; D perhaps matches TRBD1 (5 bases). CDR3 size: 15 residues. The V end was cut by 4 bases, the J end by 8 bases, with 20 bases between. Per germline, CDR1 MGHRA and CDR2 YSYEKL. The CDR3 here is CASSPLLPGDGEAFF. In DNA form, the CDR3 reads TGCGCCAGCAGCCCCCTGTTGCCGGGGGACGGCGAAGCTTTCTTT.

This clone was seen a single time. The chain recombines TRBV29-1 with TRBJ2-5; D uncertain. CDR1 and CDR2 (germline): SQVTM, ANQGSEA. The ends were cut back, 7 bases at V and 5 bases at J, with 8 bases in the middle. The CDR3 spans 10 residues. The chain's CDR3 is CSGATETQYF. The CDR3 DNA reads TGCAGCGGGGCCACCGAGACCCAGTACTTC. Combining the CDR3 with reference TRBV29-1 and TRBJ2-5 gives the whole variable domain SAVISQKPSRDICQRGTSLTIQCQVDSQVTMMFWYRQQPGQSLTLIATANQGSEATYESGFVIDKFPISRPNLTFSTLTVSNMSPEDSSIYLCSGATETQYFGPGTRLLVL.

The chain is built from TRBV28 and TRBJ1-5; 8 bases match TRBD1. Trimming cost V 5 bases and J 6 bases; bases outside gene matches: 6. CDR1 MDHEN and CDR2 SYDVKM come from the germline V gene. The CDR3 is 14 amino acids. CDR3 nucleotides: TGTGCCAGCAGTCCGACCCAGGGGGCTCAGCCCCAGCATTTT. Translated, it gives CASSPTQGAQPQHF.

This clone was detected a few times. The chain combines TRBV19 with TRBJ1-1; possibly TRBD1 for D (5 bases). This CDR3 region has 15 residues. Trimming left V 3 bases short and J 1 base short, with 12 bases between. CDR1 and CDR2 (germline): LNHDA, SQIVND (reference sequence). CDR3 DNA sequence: TGTGCCAGTAGTATGCAAGGGGCCCGGAACACTGAAGCTTTCTTT. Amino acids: CASSMQGARNTEAFF.

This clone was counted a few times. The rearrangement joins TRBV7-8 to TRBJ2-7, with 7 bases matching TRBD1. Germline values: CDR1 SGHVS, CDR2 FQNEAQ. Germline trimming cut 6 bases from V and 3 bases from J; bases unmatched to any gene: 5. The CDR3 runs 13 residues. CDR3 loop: CASSPTGNYEQYF. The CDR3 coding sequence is TGTGCCAGCAGTCCGACAGGGAACTACGAGCAGTACTTC.

CDR3 residues: CASSYAGMDYGYTF. The CDR3 DNA is TGTGCCAGCAGTTACGCGGGGATGGACTATGGCTACACCTTC. This chain uses TRBV6-6 with TRBJ1-2, with no clear D. There are 14 residues in the CDR3. The germline V and J ends were trimmed by 2 bases and 3 bases, with 10 bases remaining between them. The germline CDR1 and CDR2 sequences are MNHNY and SVGAGI (reference sequence).

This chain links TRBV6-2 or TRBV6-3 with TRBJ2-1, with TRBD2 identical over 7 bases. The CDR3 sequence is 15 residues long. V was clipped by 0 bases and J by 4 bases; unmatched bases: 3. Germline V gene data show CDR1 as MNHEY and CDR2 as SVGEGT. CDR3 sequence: CASSYSRAGYNEQFF. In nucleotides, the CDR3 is TGTGCCAGCAGTTACTCCCGAGCGGGGTACAATGAGCAGTTCTTC.

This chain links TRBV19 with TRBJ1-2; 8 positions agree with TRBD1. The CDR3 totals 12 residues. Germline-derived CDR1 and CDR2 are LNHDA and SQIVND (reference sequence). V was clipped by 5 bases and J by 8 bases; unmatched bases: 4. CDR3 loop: CASSLRQGGYTF. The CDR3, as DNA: TGTGCCAGTAGTTTGCGACAGGGGGGCTACACCTTC.

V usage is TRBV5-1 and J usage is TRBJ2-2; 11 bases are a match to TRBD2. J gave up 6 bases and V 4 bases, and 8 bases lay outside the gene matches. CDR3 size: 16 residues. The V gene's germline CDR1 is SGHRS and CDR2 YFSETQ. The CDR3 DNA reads TGCGCCAGCAGCCCCTCAATAGCGGGGGGGCCCGGGGAGCTGTTTTTT. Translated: CASSPSIAGGPGELFF. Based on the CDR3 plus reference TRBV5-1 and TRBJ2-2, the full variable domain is KAGVTQTPRYLIKTRGQQVTLSCSPISGHRSVSWYQQTPGQGLQFLFEYFSETQRNKGNFPGRFSGRQFSNSRSEMNVSTLELGDSALYLCASSPSIAGGPGELFFGEGSRLTVL.

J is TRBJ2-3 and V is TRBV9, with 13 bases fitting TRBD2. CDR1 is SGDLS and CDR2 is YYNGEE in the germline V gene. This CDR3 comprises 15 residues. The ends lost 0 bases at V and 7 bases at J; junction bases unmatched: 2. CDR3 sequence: CASSVELAGGYTQYF. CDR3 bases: TGTGCCAGCAGCGTAGAACTAGCGGGGGGGTATACGCAGTATTTT.

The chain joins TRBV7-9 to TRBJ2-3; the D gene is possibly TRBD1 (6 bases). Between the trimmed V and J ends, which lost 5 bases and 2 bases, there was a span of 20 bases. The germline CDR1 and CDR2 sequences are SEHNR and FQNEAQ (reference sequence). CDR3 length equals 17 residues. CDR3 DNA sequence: TGTGCCAGCAGCCCCCCTTCAACAGGGCCCCACACAGATACGCAGTATTTT. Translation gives CASSPPSTGPHTDTQYF.

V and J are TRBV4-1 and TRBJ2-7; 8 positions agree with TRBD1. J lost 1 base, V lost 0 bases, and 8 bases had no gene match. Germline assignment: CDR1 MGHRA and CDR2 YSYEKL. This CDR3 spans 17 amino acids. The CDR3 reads CASSQDWGQATSYEQYF. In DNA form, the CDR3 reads TGCGCCAGCAGCCAAGATTGGGGACAGGCGACTTCCTACGAGCAGTACTTC.

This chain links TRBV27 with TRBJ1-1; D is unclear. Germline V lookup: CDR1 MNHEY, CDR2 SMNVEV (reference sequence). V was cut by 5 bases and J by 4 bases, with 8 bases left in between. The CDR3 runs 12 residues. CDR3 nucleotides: TGTGCCAGCAGTCCCCGGGGCACTGAAGCTTTCTTT. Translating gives CASSPRGTEAFF.

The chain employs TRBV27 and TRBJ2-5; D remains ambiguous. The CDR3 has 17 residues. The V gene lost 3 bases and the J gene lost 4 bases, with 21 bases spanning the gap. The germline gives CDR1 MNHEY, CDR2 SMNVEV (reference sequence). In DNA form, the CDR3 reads TGTGCCAGCAGTTTCTCGAAAGACCCACGGAGCCCAGAGACCCAGTACTTC. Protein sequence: CASSFSKDPRSPETQYF.

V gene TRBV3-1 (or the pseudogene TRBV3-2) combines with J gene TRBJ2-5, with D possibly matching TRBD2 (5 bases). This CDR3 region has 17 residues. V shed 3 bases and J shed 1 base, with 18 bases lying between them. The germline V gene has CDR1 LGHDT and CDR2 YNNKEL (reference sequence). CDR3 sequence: CASSHRFSVTFQETQYF. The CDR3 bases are TGTGCCAGCAGCCACCGTTTTAGCGTGACCTTCCAAGAGACCCAGTACTTC.

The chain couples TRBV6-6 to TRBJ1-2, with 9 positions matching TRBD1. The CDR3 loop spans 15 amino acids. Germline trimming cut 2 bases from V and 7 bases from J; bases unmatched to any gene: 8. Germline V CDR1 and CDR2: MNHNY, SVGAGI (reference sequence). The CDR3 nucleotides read TGTGCCAGCAGTTACACGACAGGGGGAAGGGCTGGCTACACCTTC. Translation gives CASSYTTGGRAGYTF.

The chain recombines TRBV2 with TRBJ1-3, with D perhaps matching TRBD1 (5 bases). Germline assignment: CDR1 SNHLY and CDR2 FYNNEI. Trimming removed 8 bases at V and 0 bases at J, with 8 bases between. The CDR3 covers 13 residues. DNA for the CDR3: TGTGCCAGCGGGGCGGTCTCTGGAAACACCATATATTTT. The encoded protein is CASGAVSGNTIYF.

Here the CDR3 reads CASSKASRAKYTEAFF. The CDR3 DNA follows: TGTGCCAGTAGTAAAGCAAGCAGGGCGAAGTACACTGAAGCTTTCTTT. V usage is TRBV19 and J usage is TRBJ1-1; TRBD1 is a possible D gene (5 bases). Trimming stripped 4 bases from V and 3 bases from J, with 18 bases between. The CDR3 runs 16 residues. CDR1 is LNHDA, CDR2 SQIVND, per germline (reference sequence).

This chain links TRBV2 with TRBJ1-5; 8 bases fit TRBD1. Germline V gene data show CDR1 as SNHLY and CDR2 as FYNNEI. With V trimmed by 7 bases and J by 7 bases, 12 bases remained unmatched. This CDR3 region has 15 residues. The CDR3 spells CASTSTGGLFQPQHF. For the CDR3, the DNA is TGTGCCAGCACTTCCACAGGGGGTTTGTTCCAGCCCCAGCATTTT.

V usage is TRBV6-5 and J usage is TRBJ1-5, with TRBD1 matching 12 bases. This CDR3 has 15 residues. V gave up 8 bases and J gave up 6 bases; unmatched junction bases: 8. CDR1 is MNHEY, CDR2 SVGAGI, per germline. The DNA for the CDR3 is TGTGCCAGCTCGTGGGACAGGGGGCGAAGTCAGCCCCAGCATTTT. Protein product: CASSWDRGRSQPQHF.

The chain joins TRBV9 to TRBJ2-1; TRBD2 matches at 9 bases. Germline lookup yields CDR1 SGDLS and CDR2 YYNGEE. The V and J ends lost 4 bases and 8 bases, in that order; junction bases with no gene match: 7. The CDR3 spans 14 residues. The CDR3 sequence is CASSLRLAGDEQFF. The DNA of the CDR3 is TGTGCCAGCAGCTTAAGATTAGCGGGGGATGAGCAGTTCTTC.

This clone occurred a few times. In nucleotides, the CDR3 is TGTGCCTCCTCCGGGGACTCTGGAAACACCATATATTTT. This codes for CASSGDSGNTIYF. The V gene is TRBV2, the J gene TRBJ1-3; D is uncertain. The CDR3 is 13 residues long. V was clipped by 11 bases and J by 0 bases, with 11 bases between them. CDR1 is SNHLY, CDR2 FYNNEI, per germline.

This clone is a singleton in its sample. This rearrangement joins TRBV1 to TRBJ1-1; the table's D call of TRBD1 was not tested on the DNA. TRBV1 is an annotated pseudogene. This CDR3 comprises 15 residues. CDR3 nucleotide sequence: TGCACCAGCACCCCTACAGGGAAGATGAACACTGAAGCTTTCTTT. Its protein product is CTSTPTGKMNTEAFF.

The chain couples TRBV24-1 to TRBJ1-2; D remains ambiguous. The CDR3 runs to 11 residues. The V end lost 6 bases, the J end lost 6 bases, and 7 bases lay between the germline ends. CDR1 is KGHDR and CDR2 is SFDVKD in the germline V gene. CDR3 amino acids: CATSLGDGYTF. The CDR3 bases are TGTGCCACCAGTCTCGGGGATGGCTACACCTTC.

CDR3 in DNA: TGTGCCATCATTGGGACTAGCGGGGGGATTGATGAGCAGTTCTTC. It yields the protein CAIIGTSGGIDEQFF. The rearrangement joins TRBV10-3 to TRBJ2-1; 15 bases map to TRBD2. The germline gives CDR1 ENHRY, CDR2 SYGVKD. V lost 7 bases and J lost 8; bases outside the gene matches: 6. CDR3 length: 15 amino acids.

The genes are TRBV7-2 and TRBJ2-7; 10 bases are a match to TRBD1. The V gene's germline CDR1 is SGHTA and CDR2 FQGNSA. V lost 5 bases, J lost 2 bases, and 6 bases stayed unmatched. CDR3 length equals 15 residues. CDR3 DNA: TGTGCCAGCAGCCCAGACGGGACAGGGGCCTACGAGCAGTACTTC. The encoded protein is CASSPDGTGAYEQYF.

CDR3 residues: CATSDSHFGGREQYF. The CDR3 bases are TGTGCCACCAGTGATAGTCACTTCGGGGGACGTGAGCAGTACTTC. The chain has TRBV24-1 and TRBJ2-7, with D possibly TRBD2 on 6 matching bases. V was clipped by 3 bases and J by 7 bases, with 18 bases between them. The CDR3 contains 15 residues. Germline values: CDR1 KGHDR, CDR2 SFDVKD.

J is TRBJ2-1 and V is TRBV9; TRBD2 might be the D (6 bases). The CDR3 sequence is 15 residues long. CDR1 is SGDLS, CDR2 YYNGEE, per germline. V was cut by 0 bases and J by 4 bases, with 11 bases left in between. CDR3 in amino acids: CASSVGSGPYNEQFF. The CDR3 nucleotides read TGTGCCAGCAGCGTAGGTAGCGGTCCTTACAATGAGCAGTTCTTC.

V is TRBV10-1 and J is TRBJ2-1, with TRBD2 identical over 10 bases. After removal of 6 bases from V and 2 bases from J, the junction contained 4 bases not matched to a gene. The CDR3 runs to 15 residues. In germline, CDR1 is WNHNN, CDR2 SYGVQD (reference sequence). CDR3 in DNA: TGCGCCAGCAGCTATAGCGGGGGGCCCTACAATGAGCAGTTCTTC. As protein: CASSYSGGPYNEQFF.